This T cell receptor (beta chain) was identified in a study of T cell responses to AZD1222 COVID-19 vaccine. Findings and limits, study-wide: Spike-specific TCR breadth rose after two AZD1222 doses, and depth rose as well. At baseline, seropositivity was found in only a handful of AZD1222 recipients. CD4 TCRs covered the whole spike, strongest at regions 160-218 and 743-854. Scientists sampled the repertoires only once the peak T cell response had passed.

Details on this clone: As yet, its antigen is unknown.

Measured with immunoSEQ multiplex PCR; TCRdb has only the in-frame clones, and not every one. Among 150,000 or so clones listed, about nine tenths were seen once. This CDR3 region has 14 residues. Germline lookup yields CDR1 SGHKS and CDR2 YYEKEE (reference sequence). V shed 3 bases and J shed 1 base, with 10 bases lying between them. This TCR was sampled from an adult who had recovered from COVID-19. Material: peripheral blood, obtained after recovery from COVID-19. The chain employs TRBV5-5 and TRBJ1-1; weak D call: TRBD1 (6 bases). DNA for the CDR3: TGTGCCAGCAGCTCGGACAGCTGGAACACTGAAGCTTTCTTT. Encoded protein: CASSSDSWNTEAFF.